This is a list of T cell receptor beta chains from one sample in a study of CD8 T cells in Susac syndrome. One entry per CDR3 protein, called by TCRdb with MiXCR from the immunoSEQ multiplex PCR reads. The table shows about 90,000 distinct CDR3 sequences, with approximately 96% occurring only once. Sample: CD8+ T cells from PBMCs. These receptors came from a human donor with Susac syndrome. CDR3s include the opening cysteine and the closing phenylalanine or tryptophan. A D gene is named only where the DNA matches it firmly.

len: 14
v_gene: TRBV7-9
d_gene: .
j_gene: TRBJ2-1
CDR3aa: CASSPLMGYNEQFF
CDR3nt: TGTGCCAGCAGCCCCCTAATGGGGTACAATGAGCAGTTCTTC

len: 13
v_gene: TRBV25-1
d_gene: .
j_gene: TRBJ2-7
CDR3aa: CASSERALDEQYF
CDR3nt: TGTGCCAGCAGTGAGCGGGCCCTCGACGAGCAGTACTTC

len: 14
v_gene: TRBV30
d_gene: TRBD2
j_gene: TRBJ2-3
CDR3aa: CAWSQLAVGDTQYF
CDR3nt: TGTGCCTGGAGTCAACTAGCGGTTGGGGATACGCAGTATTTT

len: 16
v_gene: TRBV5-6
d_gene: .
j_gene: TRBJ2-3
CDR3aa: CASSSVNRESPDTQYF
CDR3nt: TGTGCCAGCAGTTCGGTAAACAGGGAATCGCCAGATACGCAGTATTTT

len: 15
v_gene: TRBV15
d_gene: .
j_gene: TRBJ1-1
CDR3aa: CATSREGLGNTEAFF
CDR3nt: TGTGCCACCAGCAGAGAAGGCCTGGGGAACACTGAAGCTTTCTTT

len: 16
v_gene: TRBV18
d_gene: .
j_gene: TRBJ1-1
CDR3aa: CASSPLYGVRDTEAFF
CDR3nt: TGTGCCAGCTCACCACTATACGGGGTGAGGGACACTGAAGCTTTCTTT

len: 16
v_gene: TRBV4-3
d_gene: .
j_gene: TRBJ1-2
CDR3aa: CASSQDRGSPTVGYTF
CDR3nt: TGCGCCAGCAGCCAAGATCGGGGCAGCCCAACAGTCGGCTACACCTTC

len: 20
v_gene: TRBV6-2/TRBV6-3
d_gene: .
j_gene: TRBJ1-3
CDR3aa: CASSYREGWYGDGSGNTIYF
CDR3nt: TGTGCCAGCAGTTACCGGGAGGGTTGGTACGGCGACGGCTCTGGAAACACCATATATTTT

len: 13
v_gene: TRBV6-5
d_gene: .
j_gene: TRBJ1-4
CDR3aa: CASIEDLAEKLFF
CDR3nt: TGTGCCAGCATCGAGGACCTTGCAGAAAAACTGTTTTTT

len: 14
v_gene: TRBV11-2
d_gene: TRBD2
j_gene: TRBJ2-3
CDR3aa: CASSPSGGPDTQYF
CDR3nt: TGTGCCAGCAGCCCTAGCGGGGGGCCAGATACGCAGTATTTT

len: 17
v_gene: TRBV5-4
d_gene: .
j_gene: TRBJ1-5
CDR3aa: CASSPNPGTLSNQPQHF
CDR3nt: TGTGCCAGCAGCCCAAACCCCGGGACACTAAGCAATCAGCCCCAGCATTTT

len: 19
v_gene: TRBV24-1
d_gene: .
j_gene: TRBJ2-5
CDR3aa: CATSDFRNRGNEAQETQYF
CDR3nt: TGTGCCACCAGTGATTTTCGGAACCGGGGGAATGAGGCCCAAGAGACCCAGTACTTC

len: 17
v_gene: TRBV15
d_gene: .
j_gene: TRBJ1-6
CDR3aa: CATSRDKGRLGNSPLHF
CDR3nt: TGTGCCACCAGCAGAGACAAGGGCAGGCTAGGGAATTCACCCCTCCACTTT

len: 15
v_gene: TRBV5-6
d_gene: .
j_gene: TRBJ1-5
CDR3aa: CASSFSGAPYQPQHF
CDR3nt: TGTGCCAGCAGCTTTTCAGGGGCGCCCTATCAGCCCCAGCATTTT

len: 17
v_gene: TRBV19
d_gene: .
j_gene: TRBJ1-5
CDR3aa: CASSIGGGSANNQPQHF
CDR3nt: TGTGCCAGTAGTATAGGTGGGGGGTCCGCCAACAATCAGCCCCAGCATTTT

len: 15
v_gene: TRBV4-3
d_gene: .
j_gene: TRBJ2-7
CDR3aa: CASSQDGRGTSEQYF
CDR3nt: TGCGCCAGCAGCCAAGATGGTAGGGGGACCAGCGAGCAGTACTTC

len: 12
v_gene: TRBV27
d_gene: .
j_gene: TRBJ1-2
CDR3aa: CASYSGNVGYTF
CDR3nt: TGTGCCAGCTATTCGGGGAACGTCGGCTACACCTTC

len: 12
v_gene: TRBV10-3
d_gene: .
j_gene: TRBJ1-2
CDR3aa: CAIRAGFYGYTF
CDR3nt: TGTGCCATCAGGGCAGGGTTCTATGGCTACACCTTC

len: 11
v_gene: TRBV28
d_gene: .
j_gene: TRBJ2-3
CDR3aa: CASRGIDTQYF
CDR3nt: TGTGCCAGTCGGGGGATAGATACGCAGTATTTT